The TCR beta chain under discussion was sequenced for a study of spatial heterogeneity in lung cancer. Turning to the study itself: More than ten raw reads, on average, carried each unique TCR and UMI combination. Study observations and caveats: Expanded intratumoral alpha and beta TCR counts tracked tumor mutation counts.

Time point indicated: sample taken at primary tumor resection. The donor population consisted of some 70 patients with untreated, early-stage non-small cell lung cancer. TCRdb recomputed calls from the 5' RACE reads with MiXCR, one row per CDR3 protein. This table holds about 27,000 distinct CDR3 sequences, under 8.5% found once. Germline lookup yields CDR1 MDHEN and CDR2 SYDVKM. The CDR3 is made up of 17 amino acids. V lost 1 base and J 0 bases, leaving 13 bases between the germline ends. This clonotype has a count of ten or more. Its antigen remains unidentified. The starting material was lung tumor tissue, obtained at surgery. This sequence was found in a male donor with early-stage non-small cell lung cancer. The V gene is TRBV28, the J gene TRBJ2-1, with unresolved D. The CDR3 loop is CASSLLNPESSYNEQFF. The DNA for the CDR3 is TGTGCCAGCAGTTTATTAAATCCTGAAAGCTCCTACAATGAGCAGTTCTTC. Looking up the rest from reference TRBV28 and TRBJ2-1 gives the full variable domain: DVKVTQSSRYLVKRTGEKVFLECVQDMDHENMFWYRQDPGLGLRLIYFSYDVKMKEKGDIPEGYSVSREKKERFSLILESASTNQTSMYLCASSLLNPESSYNEQFFGPGTRLTVL.